This entry lists 25 T cell receptor beta chains sequenced from one sample in a study of T-cell memory formation after mild COVID-19. TCRdb re-called the 5' RACE reads through MiXCR, storing one row per CDR3 protein. The sample yields approximately 500,000 distinct CDR3 sequences, around 27% seen once. Sequenced sample: PBMCs or a T cell subset sorted from them (not recorded which). The origin of the receptors is an adult woman who had mild COVID-19 (a few samples of this study predate the infection). Cell type and time point are not known.

This clonotype was seen only a few times. The CDR3: CASSEVITAGWGTQYF. In DNA, the CDR3 is TGTGCCAGCAGTGAAGTAATTACGGCAGGATGGGGGACCCAGTACTTC. The chain has TRBV2 and TRBJ2-5; D ambiguous. CDR3 length: 16 residues. V lost 1 base and J 7 bases, leaving 19 bases between the germline ends. Germline V gene sequence: CDR1 SNHLY, CDR2 FYNNEI.

In its sample, this clonotype was seen a few times. The gene calls are TRBV6-2 or TRBV6-3 and TRBJ2-7; 8 bases match TRBD1. V lost 2 bases, J lost 4 bases, and 4 bases stayed unmatched. Looked up from germline, CDR1 is MNHEY and CDR2 is SVGEGT. There are 14 residues in the CDR3. For the CDR3, the DNA is TGTGCCAGCAGTTACCTGGACAGGGTTTACGAGCAGTACTTC. This gives the protein CASSYLDRVYEQYF.

This clonotype was found a few times. The chain combines TRBV2 with TRBJ2-3; weak D call: TRBD2 (6 bases). The CDR3 has 14 amino acids. Per the germline V gene, CDR1 is SNHLY and CDR2 is FYNNEI. The V end lost 7 bases, the J end lost 2 bases, and 13 bases lay between the germline ends. CDR3: CASNGEEDTDTQYF. The CDR3 nucleotides read TGTGCCAGCAATGGGGAGGAGGACACAGATACGCAGTATTTT.

The chain joins TRBV18 to TRBJ2-1, with D unclear. Germline loops: CDR1 KGHSH, CDR2 LQKENI. V lost 0 bases, J lost 4 bases, and 19 bases lay in between. The CDR3 totals 18 residues. CDR3 in amino acids: CASSPPLSGRTNYNEQFF. Written as DNA, the CDR3 is TGTGCCAGCTCACCACCGTTAAGTGGGCGGACGAATTACAATGAGCAGTTCTTC.

This chain connects TRBV7-9 to TRBJ2-1; D unclear. This CDR3 is built from 8 residues. CDR1 and CDR2 (germline): SEHNR, FQNEAQ (reference sequence). Trimming pared 6 bases from V and 9 bases from J, leaving 0 bases between. The CDR3 DNA reads TGTGCCAGCAGTGAGCAGTTCTTC. Its translation is CASSEQFF.

This clonotype was observed at least ten times. This chain joins TRBV7-8 and TRBJ2-3; D unresolved. Germline CDR1 reads SGHVS; CDR2 reads FQNEAQ. V lost 2 bases, J lost 3 bases, and 9 bases lay in between. This CDR3 contains 14 residues. The CDR3 nucleotides read TGTGCCAGCAGCTTAAATGTAGGGACAGATACGCAGTATTTT. Translating it yields CASSLNVGTDTQYF.

This clonotype has only a few counts. The V gene is TRBV12-3 or TRBV12-4, the J gene TRBJ1-2; D is undetermined. The germline V and J ends were trimmed by 5 bases and 4 bases, with 20 bases remaining between them. The CDR3 is 16 residues long. The CDR3 nucleotides are TGTGCCAGCAGTCCCGGGCCGGGAGGAGGATCCTATGGCTACACCTTC. Translating gives CASSPGPGGGSYGYTF.

The chain is built from TRBV7-9 and TRBJ2-7; 7 bases map to TRBD2. Germline CDR1 and CDR2: SEHNR and FQNEAQ (reference sequence). V lost 5 bases and J lost 3; bases outside the gene matches: 7. CDR3 length: 14 amino acids. CDR3: CASSPTGLIYEQYF. The CDR3 DNA follows: TGTGCCAGCAGCCCAACGGGACTAATCTACGAGCAGTACTTC.

The chain carries TRBV20-1 and TRBJ1-5; 8 nucleotides line up with TRBD1. The CDR3 covers 17 residues. Germline CDR1 reads DFQATT; CDR2 reads SNEGSKA (reference sequence). V was pared by 6 bases and J by 2 bases, with 15 bases of the junction left unmatched. CDR3 sequence reads: CSAPSRQGFGGNQPQHF. The CDR3 nucleotides read TGCAGTGCACCGAGTAGACAGGGGTTTGGCGGCAATCAGCCCCAGCATTTT.

This clonotype came up a few times. The chain links TRBV5-1 to TRBJ2-3; TRBD2 agrees at 14 bases. The V gene end was trimmed by 5 bases and the J gene end by 1 base; junction bases not matched to a gene: 27. The CDR3 is made up of 24 amino acids. In germline, CDR1 is SGHRS, CDR2 YFSETQ. The CDR3 nucleotides read TGCGCCAGCAGAACACTACCGGGACTAGCGGGAGTTATTCAGCTCTCCGCCGGCACAGATACGCAGTATTTT. This translates into CASRTLPGLAGVIQLSAGTDTQYF.

Only a few counts were recorded for this clonotype. Compared with germline, one end of the junction differs, possibly owing to a read error. The genes are TRBV20-1 and TRBJ1-4; 10 bases agree with TRBD1. CDR1 and CDR2 (germline): DFQATT, SNEGSKA (reference sequence). CDR3 length equals 14 residues. The CDR3 region is CSAREGQGNGKLFF. The CDR3 region has the DNA TGCAGTGCTAGAGAGGGACAGGGGAATGGAAAACTGTTTTTT.

This clonotype was observed a handful of times. The chain couples TRBV18 to TRBJ2-7; D may be TRBD1 (5 bases). Trimming cost V 0 bases and J 3 bases, with 12 bases left between them. CDR3 length: 15 residues. Germline V lookup: CDR1 KGHSH, CDR2 LQKENI. The CDR3 loop reads CASSPPGRAHYEQYF. CDR3 bases: TGTGCCAGCTCACCACCGGGCAGGGCACACTACGAGCAGTACTTC.

This rearrangement joins TRBV7-2 to TRBJ2-1, with D perhaps being TRBD1 or TRBD2 (5 bases each). Trimming cost V 1 base and J 5 bases, with 18 bases left between them. CDR3 length equals 17 residues. The V gene's germline CDR1 is SGHTA and CDR2 FQGNSA. CDR3 region: CASSLEAGTPGHNEQFF. The CDR3 DNA is TGTGCCAGCAGCTTAGAGGCCGGGACGCCTGGTCACAATGAGCAGTTCTTC.

This clonotype occurred a few times. This chain uses TRBV2 with TRBJ2-5, with 7 bases matching TRBD2. The germline gives CDR1 SNHLY, CDR2 FYNNEI. Trimming cost V 8 bases and J 3 bases; bases outside gene matches: 3. The CDR3 is made up of 12 amino acids. The CDR3, as DNA: TGTGCCAGCCGCCGGGGGGAAGAGACCCAGTACTTC. Amino acid sequence: CASRRGEETQYF.

This clonotype came up a few times. The rearrangement joins TRBV5-1 to TRBJ1-6; no clear D gene. The CDR3 has 17 residues. Trimming pared 0 bases from V and 4 bases from J, leaving 14 bases between. Germline V lookup: CDR1 SGHRS, CDR2 YFSETQ. In nucleotides, the CDR3 is TGCGCCAGCAGCTTGGCCGGGGTGACAAGTTATAATTCACCCCTCCACTTT. Amino acid sequence: CASSLAGVTSYNSPLHF.

This clonotype was seen a few times. J is TRBJ2-5 and V is TRBV12-3 or TRBV12-4; perhaps TRBD2 as D (6 bases). V lost 6 bases and J 0 bases, leaving 14 bases between the germline ends. The CDR3 loop spans 15 amino acids. The CDR3 coding sequence is TGTGCCAGCAGCCTGGGACTTACGTACCAAGAGACCCAGTACTTC. It specifies CASSLGLTYQETQYF.

V gene TRBV20-1 combines with J gene TRBJ2-7; 10 bases fit TRBD2. The CDR3 runs to 15 residues. Looked up from germline, CDR1 is DFQATT and CDR2 is SNEGSKA (reference sequence). The V gene end was trimmed by 3 bases and the J gene end by 3 bases; junction bases not matched to a gene: 8. The CDR3 DNA sequence: TGCAGTGCTAGGAGACATAGCGGGGGGTTCTACGAGCAGTACTTC. Translation gives CSARRHSGGFYEQYF.

This clonotype was picked up a small number of times. The chain combines TRBV5-6 with TRBJ2-1; no reliable D call. The germline V gene has CDR1 SGHDT and CDR2 YYEEEE. CDR3 length: 12 amino acids. Trimming took off 4 bases at V and 7 bases at J, with 9 bases between the two ends. The CDR3 DNA reads TGTGCCAGCAGCCCCCAGCAGAATGAGCAGTTCTTC. This sequence encodes CASSPQQNEQFF.

This clonotype was found a few times. V and J are TRBV7-2 and TRBJ2-1; 9 bases align to TRBD2. The germline V gene encodes CDR1 SGHTA and CDR2 FQGNSA. The CDR3 is 15 residues long. V trimming: 5 bases; J trimming: 1 base; junction bases outside the gene matches: 3. The DNA of the CDR3 is TGTGCCAGCAGCACTAGCGGGCCTTCCTACAATGAGCAGTTCTTC. It specifies CASSTSGPSYNEQFF.

This clonotype was observed a few times. The rearrangement links TRBV25-1 to TRBJ2-1, with D possibly being TRBD2 (5 bases). Germline V gene lookup returns CDR1 MGHDK and CDR2 SYGVNS. Trimming removed 2 bases at V and 10 bases at J, with 18 bases between. This CDR3 contains 15 residues. This chain's CDR3 is CASSEPRTLTGEQFF. For the CDR3, the DNA is TGTGCCAGCAGTGAACCCCGGACTCTGACGGGAGAGCAGTTCTTC.

This sequence joins TRBV19 and TRBJ1-6, with a weak D call TRBD1 (5 bases). The germline V gene encodes CDR1 LNHDA and CDR2 SQIVND (reference sequence). The CDR3 loop spans 15 amino acids. The V gene lost 3 bases and the J gene lost 7 bases, with 13 bases spanning the gap. CDR3 nucleotide sequence: TGTGCCAGTAGTATTCCGGGGACGGCCAATTCACCCCTCCACTTT. It translates to CASSIPGTANSPLHF.

This chain links TRBV6-6 with TRBJ1-2; D remains unclear. V lost 6 bases to trimming and J lost 4 bases, with 12 bases between them. The CDR3 consists of 13 residues. Germline V gene lookup returns CDR1 MNHNY and CDR2 SVGAGI (reference sequence). Here the CDR3 DNA reads TGTGCCAGCAGCAACCTCGGAGGCTATGGCTACACCTTC. Its translation: CASSNLGGYGYTF.

The CDR3 nucleotides are TGTGCCAGCAGTTACTCGAGTGGGCAGCGGAATGAAAAACTGTTTTTT. This gives the protein CASSYSSGQRNEKLFF. This rearrangement joins TRBV6-5 to TRBJ1-4; D remains ambiguous. The CDR3 extends over 16 amino acids. V gave up 0 bases and J gave up 5 bases, with 13 bases separating them. CDR1 is MNHEY and CDR2 is SVGAGI in the germline V gene.

This clonotype was seen only a few times. The rearrangement joins TRBV7-6 to TRBJ1-2; 8 bases are shared with TRBD1. Germline-derived CDR1 and CDR2 are SGHVS and FNYEAQ. This CDR3 comprises 14 residues. The V segment lost 5 bases and the J segment 8 bases; nucleotides outside the gene matches: 10. The chain's CDR3 is CASSGTPGGRGYTF. CDR3 bases: TGTGCCAGCAGCGGCACCCCAGGGGGCCGGGGCTACACCTTC.

The gene calls are TRBV7-9 and TRBJ2-1, with TRBD1 as a possible D gene (6 bases). The length of the CDR3 is 11 residues. The V gene's germline CDR1 is SEHNR and CDR2 FQNEAQ (reference sequence). V was clipped by 5 bases and J by 14 bases, with 13 bases between them. CDR3 DNA sequence: TGTGCCAGCAGCGATGACAGGTTCAAGTTCTTC. Residues: CASSDDRFKFF.